The present TCR beta chain was sequenced within a study of cytomegalovirus exposure and HLA in healthy donors. V was pared by 8 bases and J by 6 bases, with 16 bases of the junction left unmatched. Germline CDR1 MNHEY, CDR2 SMNVEV (reference sequence). The CDR3 loop spans 16 amino acids. Primers for the PCR totalled 60 Vbeta and 13 Jbeta. Clones were read by immunoSEQ multiplex PCR, and TCRdb kept only the in-frame ones, dropping some. The sample includes approximately 150,000 clones, under 85% of them seen just once. Findings and caveats of the study: Later analysis indicated greater clonal expansion among HLA-associated TCR beta chains than among equally common other chains.

Whereas donors were nominally healthy upon sampling, unrecorded immune exposures were probable. On this clone: The antigen remains unidentified.

The sequenced sample was PBMCs. The J gene is TRBJ2-3, the V gene TRBV27; 8 positions agree with TRBD2. The origin of this receptor is a woman aged 30 to 39 in good health and CMV-seronegative. Written as DNA, the CDR3 is TGTGCCAGCCGTTCGGTCGCGGGGGGACTTGGGGATACGCAGTATTTT. Protein: CASRSVAGGLGDTQYF.